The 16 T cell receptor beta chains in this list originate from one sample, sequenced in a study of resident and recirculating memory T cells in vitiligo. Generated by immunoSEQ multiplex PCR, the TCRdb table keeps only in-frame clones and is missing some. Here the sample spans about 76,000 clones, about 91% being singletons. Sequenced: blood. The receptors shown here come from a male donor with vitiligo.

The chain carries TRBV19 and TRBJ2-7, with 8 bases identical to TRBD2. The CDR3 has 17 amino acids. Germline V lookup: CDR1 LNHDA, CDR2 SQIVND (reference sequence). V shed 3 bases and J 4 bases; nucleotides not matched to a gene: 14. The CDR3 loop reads CASSISFSGGGGYEQYF. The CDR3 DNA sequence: TGTGCCAGTAGTATCTCCTTCAGCGGGGGAGGGGGATACGAGCAGTACTTC.

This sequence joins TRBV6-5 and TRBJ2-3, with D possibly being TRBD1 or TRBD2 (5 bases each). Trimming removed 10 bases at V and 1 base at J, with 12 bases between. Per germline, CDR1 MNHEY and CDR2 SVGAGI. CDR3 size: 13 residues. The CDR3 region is CATREPGTDTQYF. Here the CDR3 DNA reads TGTGCCACCAGGGAGCCCGGCACAGATACGCAGTATTTT.

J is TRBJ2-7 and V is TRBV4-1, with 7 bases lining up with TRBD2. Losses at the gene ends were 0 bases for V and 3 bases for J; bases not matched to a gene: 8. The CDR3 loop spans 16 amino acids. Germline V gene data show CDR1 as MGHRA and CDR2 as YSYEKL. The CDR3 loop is CASSQDEGEGRYEQYF. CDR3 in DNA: TGCGCCAGCAGCCAAGACGAAGGGGAGGGCCGCTACGAGCAGTACTTC.

The DNA for the CDR3 is TGTGCCAGCAGCTTAGTTCGGGGTAGCGGGAGGACTTTCGCCCTTTTCTTC. Protein product: CASSLVRGSGRTFALFF. V gene TRBV11-2 combines with J gene TRBJ2-1, with 10 bases aligning to TRBD2. Germline values: CDR1 SGHAT, CDR2 FQNNGV. The J segment lost 16 bases and the V segment lost 1 base, leaving 19 bases of the junction unmatched. The CDR3 has 17 residues.

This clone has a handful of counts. The CDR3 nucleotides read TGTGCCAGCAGTGACTCAGGGGACACCGGGGAGCTGTTTTTT. It is translated as CASSDSGDTGELFF. The chain joins TRBV6-4 to TRBJ2-2; a possible D gene is TRBD1 (5 bases). V was cut by 0 bases and J by 3 bases, with 5 bases left in between. CDR1 and CDR2 (germline): MRHNA, SNTAGT. The CDR3 has 14 residues.

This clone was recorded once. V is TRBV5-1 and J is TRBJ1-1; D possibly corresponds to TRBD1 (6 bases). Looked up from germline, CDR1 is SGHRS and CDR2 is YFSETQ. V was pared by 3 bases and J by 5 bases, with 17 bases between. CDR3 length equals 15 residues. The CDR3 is CASSWGPGGGTEAFF. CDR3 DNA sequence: TGCGCCAGCAGCTGGGGGCCGGGGGGCGGGACTGAAGCTTTCTTT.

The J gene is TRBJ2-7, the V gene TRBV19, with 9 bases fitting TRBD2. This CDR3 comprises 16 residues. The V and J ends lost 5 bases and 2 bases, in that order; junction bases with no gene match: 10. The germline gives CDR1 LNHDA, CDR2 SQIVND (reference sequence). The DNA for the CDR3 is TGTGCCAGTAGTCCCCGGGGGTTAGCGGGAGCCTACGAGCAGTACTTC. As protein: CASSPRGLAGAYEQYF.

This CDR3 reads CASSLGGYEQYF. CDR3 bases: TGTGCCAGCAGCTTGGGGGGCTACGAGCAGTACTTC. This sequence joins TRBV13 and TRBJ2-7, with a weak D call TRBD2 (6 bases). Germline V CDR1 and CDR2: PRHDT, FYEKMQ (reference sequence). The V end was cut by 3 bases, the J end by 3 bases, with 6 bases between. CDR3 length equals 12 residues. Full variable domain (missing parts from reference TRBV13 and TRBJ2-7): AAGVIQSPRHLIKEKRETATLKCYPIPRHDTVYWYQQGPGQDPQFLISFYEKMQSDKGSIPDRFSAQQFSDYHSELNMSSLELGDSALYFCASSLGGYEQYFGPGTRLTVT.

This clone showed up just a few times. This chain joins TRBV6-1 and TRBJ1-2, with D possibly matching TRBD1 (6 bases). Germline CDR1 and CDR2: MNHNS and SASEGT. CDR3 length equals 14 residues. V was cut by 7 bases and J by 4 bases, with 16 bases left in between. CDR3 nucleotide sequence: TGTGCCAGCAATGACGACAGGCAGCTCTATGGCTACACCTTC. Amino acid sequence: CASNDDRQLYGYTF.

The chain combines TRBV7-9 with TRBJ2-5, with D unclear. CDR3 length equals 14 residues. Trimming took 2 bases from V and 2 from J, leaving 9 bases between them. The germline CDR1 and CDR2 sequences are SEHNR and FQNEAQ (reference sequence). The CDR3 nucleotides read TGTGCCAGCAGCTTACTAGGTGCTCAAGAGACCCAGTACTTC. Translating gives CASSLLGAQETQYF.

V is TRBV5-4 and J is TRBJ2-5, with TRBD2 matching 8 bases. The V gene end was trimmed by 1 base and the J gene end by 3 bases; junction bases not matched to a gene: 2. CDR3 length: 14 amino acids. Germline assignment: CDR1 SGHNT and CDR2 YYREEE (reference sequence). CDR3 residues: CASSLSGGEETQYF. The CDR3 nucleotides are TGTGCCAGCAGCTTGTCCGGGGGGGAAGAGACCCAGTACTTC.

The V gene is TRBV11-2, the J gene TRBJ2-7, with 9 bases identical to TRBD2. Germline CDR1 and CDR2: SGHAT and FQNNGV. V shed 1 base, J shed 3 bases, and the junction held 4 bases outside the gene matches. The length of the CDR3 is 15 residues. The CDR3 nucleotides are TGTGCCAGCAGCTTAGCTAGCGGGACCCTCTACGAGCAGTACTTC. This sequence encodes CASSLASGTLYEQYF. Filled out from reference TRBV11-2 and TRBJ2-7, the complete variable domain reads EAGVAQSPRYKIIEKRQSVAFWCNPISGHATLYWYQQILGQGPKLLIQFQNNGVVDDSQLPKDRFSAERLKGVDSTLKIQPAKLEDSAVYLCASSLASGTLYEQYFGPGTRLTVT.

The CDR3 is CASRVGLSGGELFF. CDR3 in DNA: TGTGCCAGTAGAGTAGGGCTCTCAGGGGGGGAGCTGTTTTTT. The V gene is TRBV19, the J gene TRBJ2-2; tentatively, D is TRBD1 (5 bases). The V gene's germline CDR1 is LNHDA and CDR2 SQIVND (reference sequence). Trimming removed 6 bases from V and 8 bases from J, with 16 bases in between. The CDR3 is made up of 14 amino acids. The full variable domain, rest sourced from reference TRBV19 and TRBJ2-2, is DGGITQSPKYLFRKEGQNVTLSCEQNLNHDAMYWYRQDPGQGLRLIYYSQIVNDFQKGDIAEGYSVSREKKESFPLTVTSAQKNPTAFYLCASRVGLSGGELFFGEGSRLTVL.

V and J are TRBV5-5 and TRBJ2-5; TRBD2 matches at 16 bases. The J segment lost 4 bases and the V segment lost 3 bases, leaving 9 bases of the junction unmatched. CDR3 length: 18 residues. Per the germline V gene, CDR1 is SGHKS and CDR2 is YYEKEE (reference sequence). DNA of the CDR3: TGTGCCAGCAGCTCCTACGGGACTAGCGGGAGGGGGATAGAGACCCAGTACTTC. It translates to CASSSYGTSGRGIETQYF.

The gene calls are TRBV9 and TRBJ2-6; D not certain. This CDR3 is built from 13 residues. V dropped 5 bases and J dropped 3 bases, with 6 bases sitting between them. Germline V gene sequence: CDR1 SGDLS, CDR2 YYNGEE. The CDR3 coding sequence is TGTGCCAGCAGGAAACTTGGGGCCAACGTCCTGACTTTC. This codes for CASRKLGANVLTF.

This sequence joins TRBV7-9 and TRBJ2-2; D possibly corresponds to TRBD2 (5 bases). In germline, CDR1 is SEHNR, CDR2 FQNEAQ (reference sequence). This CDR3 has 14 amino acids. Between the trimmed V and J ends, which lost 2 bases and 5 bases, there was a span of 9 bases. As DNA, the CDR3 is TGTGCCAGCAGCTTACAGGCGGGTACCGGGGAGCTGTTTTTT. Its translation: CASSLQAGTGELFF.